This T cell receptor (beta chain) was sequenced during a study of OX40 agonist ivuxolimab in advanced cancers. Study overall: Those treated in dose escalation had hepatocellular carcinoma, melanoma, renal cell cancer or head and neck cancer.

Clones were read by immunoSEQ multiplex PCR, and TCRdb kept only the in-frame ones, dropping some. The sample has some 84,000 clones; 89% are singletons. V shed 4 bases and J 6 bases; nucleotides not matched to a gene: 2. From germline, CDR1 is SNHLY and CDR2 FYNNEI. The CDR3 runs 13 residues. This specimen consisted of CD4+ or CD8+ T cells sorted from blood, obtained in a trial of the OX40 agonist ivuxolimab. The sequence derives from an adult with an advanced solid tumor such as melanoma, head and neck, liver or kidney cancer. The chain employs TRBV2 and TRBJ1-2; 10 bases map to TRBD1. CDR3 nucleotides: TGTGCCAGCAGTGGACAGGGGGCTGATGGCTACACCTTC. It codes for CASSGQGADGYTF.